One and the same sample provided the 16 T cell receptor beta chains below, sequenced in a study of cytomegalovirus exposure and HLA in healthy donors. The PCR made use of 60 Vbeta and 13 Jbeta primers. Clones were read by immunoSEQ multiplex PCR, and TCRdb kept only the in-frame ones, dropping some. The sample features roughly 34,000 clones, with 3.5% to 5% in its top ten. The specimen sequenced was PBMCs. Source of these receptors: a woman aged 40 to 50 in good health and CMV-seropositive.

The chain carries TRBV2 and TRBJ2-7; TRBD1 agrees at 9 bases. Trimming cost V 7 bases and J 4 bases; bases outside gene matches: 5. Germline V gene sequence: CDR1 SNHLY, CDR2 FYNNEI. The CDR3 is 13 residues long. The CDR3 region is CASMRTGAYEQYF. CDR3 DNA: TGTGCCAGCATGAGGACAGGGGCATACGAGCAGTACTTC.

The chain employs TRBV7-9 and TRBJ2-7; 7 nucleotides line up with TRBD2. This CDR3 comprises 14 residues. The J segment lost 0 bases and the V segment lost 4 bases, leaving 3 bases of the junction unmatched. Germline V gene sequence: CDR1 SEHNR, CDR2 FQNEAQ (reference sequence). The CDR3, as DNA: TGTGCCAGCAGCTCTAGCGGCAGCTCCTACGAGCAGTACTTC. Translating it yields CASSSSGSSYEQYF.

The chain has TRBV6-5 and TRBJ2-1; the match to TRBD2 covers 8 bases. Trimming took 5 bases from V and 5 from J; bases not matched to a gene: 8. The CDR3 has 15 residues. CDR1 and CDR2 (germline): MNHEY, SVGAGI. The CDR3 is CASSQTSADDNEQFF. CDR3 bases: TGTGCCAGCAGTCAGACTAGCGCAGACGACAATGAGCAGTTCTTC.

The V and J genes are TRBV27 and TRBJ1-1; D may be TRBD1 (5 bases). V dropped 0 bases and J dropped 4 bases, with 9 bases sitting between them. The CDR3 runs to 14 residues. CDR1 and CDR2 from the germline V gene are MNHEY and SMNVEV (reference sequence). CDR3 DNA: TGTGCCAGCAGTTTATCGGGGGGAATCACTGAAGCTTTCTTT. Its translation is CASSLSGGITEAFF.

The chain employs TRBV10-3 and TRBJ2-5, with a tentative D call TRBD2 (6 bases). The CDR3 has 15 residues. Germline CDR1 reads ENHRY; CDR2 reads SYGVKD. Trimming stripped 0 bases from V and 2 bases from J, with 10 bases between. The CDR3 nucleotides read TGTGCCATCAGTGAGTCGAGGGAGGCGCAAGAGACCCAGTACTTC. Protein sequence: CAISESREAQETQYF.

This CDR3 reads CASSPRDGTEAFF. The CDR3 region has the DNA TGCGCCAGCAGCCCCAGGGATGGCACTGAAGCTTTCTTT. The genes are TRBV5-1 and TRBJ1-1; maybe TRBD1 (5 bases). The germline V and J ends were trimmed by 4 bases and 4 bases, with 11 bases remaining between them. The CDR3 is 13 amino acids. Germline CDR1 SGHRS, CDR2 YFSETQ.

The CDR3 sequence: CASSRTGAGETQYF. The CDR3 DNA reads as TGTGCCAGTAGCCGGACAGGGGCAGGGGAGACCCAGTACTTC. J is TRBJ2-5 and V is TRBV19; 9 bases agree with TRBD1. V shed 6 bases, J shed 5 bases, and the junction held 7 bases outside the gene matches. Germline CDR1 reads LNHDA; CDR2 reads SQIVND (reference sequence). The CDR3 has 14 amino acids.

J is TRBJ2-1 and V is TRBV4-3, with a possible D match to TRBD2 (6 bases). The CDR3 covers 15 residues. The germline gives CDR1 LGHNA, CDR2 YSLEER. V lost 0 bases, J lost 13 bases, and 19 bases lay in between. The CDR3 sequence is CASSQDSGDYDSQFF. In DNA form, the CDR3 reads TGCGCCAGCAGCCAAGATTCGGGGGATTATGACAGTCAGTTCTTC.

The chain recombines TRBV15 with TRBJ1-1; no clear D gene. V lost 5 bases and J 0 bases, leaving 16 bases between the germline ends. The CDR3 sequence is 16 residues long. Germline V gene data show CDR1 as LNHNV and CDR2 as YYDKDF (reference sequence). This CDR3 is CATSGPGERMNTEAFF. As DNA, the CDR3 is TGTGCCACCAGCGGTCCGGGTGAGAGGATGAACACTGAAGCTTTCTTT.

This sequence joins TRBV7-6 and TRBJ1-2; D possibly corresponds to TRBD1 (5 bases). The CDR3 is made up of 15 amino acids. The germline CDR1 and CDR2 sequences are SGHVS and FNYEAQ. The V end was cut by 1 base, the J end by 3 bases, with 12 bases between. The CDR3 loop reads CASSLDPDSHYGYTF. The CDR3 DNA follows: TGTGCCAGCAGCTTAGACCCAGACAGTCACTATGGCTACACCTTC.

The genes are TRBV25-1 and TRBJ1-1; the D gene is possibly TRBD1 (6 bases). Germline V gives CDR1 MGHDK, CDR2 SYGVNS. This CDR3 is built from 13 residues. V dropped 6 bases and J dropped 1 base, with 9 bases sitting between them. The CDR3 DNA sequence: TGTGCCAGCAGGAGGGGGGGGAACACTGAAGCTTTCTTT. It translates to CASRRGGNTEAFF. The complete variable domain, with remaining parts taken from reference TRBV25-1 and TRBJ1-1, reads EADIYQTPRYLVIGTGKKITLECSQTMGHDKMYWYQQDPGMELHLIHYSYGVNSTEKGDLSSESTVSRIRTEHFPLTLESARPSHTSQYLCASRRGGNTEAFFGQGTRLTVV.

A note on this clone: The junction differs from germline at one of its ends, possibly a read error. Other DNA sequences in the sample encode the same CDR3. The rearrangement joins TRBV13 to TRBJ1-4; the D is unclear. There are 13 residues in the CDR3. In germline, CDR1 is PRHDT, CDR2 FYEKMQ (reference sequence). The CDR3 DNA reads TGTGCCAGCAGCTCTAGCCAGAATGAAAAGCTGTTTTTT. Translating it yields CASSSSQNEKLFF.

The chain uses TRBV27 and TRBJ2-7; 8 bases are shared with TRBD2. The germline gives CDR1 MNHEY, CDR2 SMNVEV (reference sequence). The CDR3 spans 14 residues. The trim removed 8 bases at V and 4 bases at J, leaving 10 bases unmatched. CDR3 protein: CASGKGAGVYEQYF. CDR3 DNA: TGTGCCAGCGGCAAGGGAGCGGGAGTTTACGAGCAGTACTTC.

The J gene is TRBJ2-7, the V gene TRBV30; D may be TRBD1 (6 bases). Germline V CDR1 and CDR2: GTSNPN, SVGIG (reference sequence). The germline V and J ends were trimmed by 3 bases and 4 bases, with 13 bases remaining between them. This CDR3 has 13 amino acids. CDR3 bases: TGTGCCTGGAGCCCGGGACACCAATACGAGCAGTACTTC. Translation: CAWSPGHQYEQYF.

The chain links TRBV27 to TRBJ2-1, with 12 bases lining up with TRBD2. The CDR3 is 18 residues long. Trimming took 6 bases from V and 0 from J; bases not matched to a gene: 9. Germline CDR1 MNHEY, CDR2 SMNVEV (reference sequence). In nucleotides, the CDR3 is TGTGCCAGCAGCCCCAGGACTAGCGGGACTGGCTCCTACAATGAGCAGTTCTTC. It is translated as CASSPRTSGTGSYNEQFF.

The rearrangement uses TRBV7-6 and TRBJ2-1, with 9 bases that match TRBD1. Trimming took 8 bases from V and 4 from J; bases not matched to a gene: 3. From germline, CDR1 is SGHVS and CDR2 FNYEAQ. This CDR3 has 13 amino acids. CDR3 coding DNA: TGTGCCAGCCAGACAGGGGGGTACAATGAGCAGTTCTTC. It encodes CASQTGGYNEQFF. The full variable domain, completed using reference TRBV7-6 and TRBJ2-1, is GAGVSQSPRYKVTKRGQDVALRCDPISGHVSLYWYRQALGQGPEFLTYFNYEAQQDKSGLPNDRFSAERPEGSISTLTIQRTEQRDSAMYRCASQTGGYNEQFFGPGTRLTVL.